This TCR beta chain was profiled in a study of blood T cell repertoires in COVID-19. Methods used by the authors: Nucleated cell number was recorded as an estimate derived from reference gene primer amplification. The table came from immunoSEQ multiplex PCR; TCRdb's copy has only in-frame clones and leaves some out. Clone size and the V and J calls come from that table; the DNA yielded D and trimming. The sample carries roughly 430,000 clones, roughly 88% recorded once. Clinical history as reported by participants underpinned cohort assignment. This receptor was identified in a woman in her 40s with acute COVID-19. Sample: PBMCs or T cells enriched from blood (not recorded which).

CDR3 in amino acids: CASSLASTASSYEQYF. DNA for the CDR3: TGTGCCAGCAGCTTGGCCTCGACAGCTAGCTCCTACGAGCAGTACTTC. V and J are TRBV5-5 and TRBJ2-7, with D possibly being TRBD1 (5 bases). The CDR3 length is 16 residues. V was pared by 0 bases and J by 0 bases, with 13 bases between. Germline V gene lookup returns CDR1 SGHKS and CDR2 YYEKEE (reference sequence).